This TCR beta chain stems from a study of radiotherapy plus CTLA-4 blockade in lung cancer. The assay was immunoSEQ multiplex PCR, and TCRdb's table has in-frame clones only and misses some. The sample carries some 50,000 clones, approximately 79% recorded once. With respect to this clone: The antigen remains unidentified.

Germline V gene lookup returns CDR1 SSHAT and CDR2 FNYEAQ (reference sequence). This CDR3 contains 16 residues. V trimming: 5 bases; J trimming: 3 bases; junction bases outside the gene matches: 10. Study-level points and caveats: Once radiotherapy plus ipilimumab had been given, TCR clones derived from tumor expanded in blood.

V gene TRBV7-7 combines with J gene TRBJ2-5, with TRBD1 matching over 9 bases. This sequence was found in a human donor with non-small cell lung cancer who had a partial response to radiotherapy plus ipilimumab. Sequenced here: peripheral blood, sampled from a patient treated with radiotherapy plus ipilimumab. Here the CDR3 DNA reads TGTGCCAGCAGCCCATGGACAGGGGCCAAAAAAGAGACCCAGTACTTC. Protein sequence: CASSPWTGAKKETQYF.